This T cell receptor beta chain was observed in a study of graft-versus-host responses after intestinal transplantation. In the case of this clone: The antigen remains unidentified.

TCRdb's table, derived via immunoSEQ multiplex PCR, lists solely in-frame clones and lacks some. The table has about 100,000 clones, more than 75% seen once; the top ten hold 0.95%. The CDR3 has 16 amino acids. V trimming: 0 bases; J trimming: 0 bases; junction bases outside the gene matches: 2. Looked up from germline, CDR1 is SGHTS and CDR2 is YDEGEE. General study findings and limits: There were GvH clones found in recipient marrow, and some of them appeared first in ileum or blood.

The receptor comes from a human donor who was the organ donor for an intestinal transplant. The chain carries TRBV5-8 and TRBJ2-3; 9 bases fit TRBD2. This material consisted of unstimulated CD4+ T cells sorted from spleen or lymph node cells, taken before transplant. For the CDR3, the DNA is TGTGCCAGCAGCTTGGAGCGGGGGGCTAGCACAGATACGCAGTATTTT. Its protein is CASSLERGASTDTQYF. Looking up the rest from reference TRBV5-8 and TRBJ2-3 gives the full variable domain: EAGVTQSPTHLIKTRGQQATLRCSPISGHTSVYWYQQALGLGLQFLLWYDEGEERNRGNFPPRFSGRQFPNYSSELNVNALELEDSALYLCASSLERGASTDTQYFGPGTRLTVL.